This TCR beta chain was observed in a study of blood T cell repertoires in COVID-19. Study summary: Whether acute or convalescent, the COVID-19 samples came from the United States, Italy and Spain. PBMCs, B-cell-depleted T cells, or T cells were the source of the cDNA or gDNA that made up the material.

Original analysis: Reference gene primer amplification gave estimated nucleated cell counts. TCRdb keeps only in-frame clones here, not all; method: immunoSEQ multiplex PCR. The V and J calls and clone size come from that table; D and trimming were worked out from the DNA. This table holds fewer than 80,000 clones, more than 60% found once. This CDR3 region has 15 residues. Germline V gene sequence: CDR1 SGHRS, CDR2 YFSETQ. After removal of 2 bases from V and 5 bases from J, the junction contained 7 bases not matched to a gene. The sample taken for sequencing was peripheral blood. This clonotype was obtained from a man aged 60 to 69 with acute or convalescent COVID-19. The chain uses TRBV5-1 and TRBJ2-1, with TRBD1 matching 7 bases. The CDR3, as DNA: TGCGCCAGCAGCTTAAACAGGGGAAGGCACAATGAGCAGTTCTTC. This gives the protein CASSLNRGRHNEQFF.